This T cell receptor beta chain was identified in a study of response to subunit inactivated influenza vaccine. Study results and caveats: Authors suggested seasonal influenza vaccinations each recruit few new T cells.

Germline V gives CDR1 LGHNA, CDR2 YNFKEQ. V dropped 5 bases and J dropped 5; count of bases not matched to a gene: 12. The CDR3 runs to 16 residues. As concerns this clonotype: The antigen remains undetermined. A much more abundant neighbour one base away suggests this may be a read error.

Using its own MiXCR run on the RT-PCR reads, TCRdb lists one record per CDR3 protein. The sample lists about 520,000 distinct CDR3 sequences, 6% to 9% occurring once. The source material was PBMCs from blood, sampled around 25 months after vaccination. J is TRBJ2-5 and V is TRBV4-2, with 9 bases lining up with TRBD1. This sequence was found in a man between 50 and 69 years old who received an inactivated influenza vaccine. The CDR3 DNA reads as TGTGCCAGCAGCGACGTGTTAACAGGGGGCATCGAGACCCAGTACTTC. It yields the protein CASSDVLTGGIETQYF.